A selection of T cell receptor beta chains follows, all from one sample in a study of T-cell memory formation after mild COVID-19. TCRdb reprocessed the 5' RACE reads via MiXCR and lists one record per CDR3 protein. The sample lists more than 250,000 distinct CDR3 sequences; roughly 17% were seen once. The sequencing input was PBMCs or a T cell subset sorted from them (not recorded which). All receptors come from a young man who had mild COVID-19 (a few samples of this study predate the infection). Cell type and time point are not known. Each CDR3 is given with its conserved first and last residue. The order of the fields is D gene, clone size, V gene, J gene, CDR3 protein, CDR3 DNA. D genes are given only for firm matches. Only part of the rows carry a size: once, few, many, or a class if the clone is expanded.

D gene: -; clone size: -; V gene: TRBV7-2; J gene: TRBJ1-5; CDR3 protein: CASSVRGDQAQHF; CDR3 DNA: TGTGCCAGCAGCGTAAGGGGGGATCAAGCCCAGCATTTT
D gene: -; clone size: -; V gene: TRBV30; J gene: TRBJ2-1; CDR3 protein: CAWSGGVSYNEQFF; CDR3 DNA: TGTGCCTGGAGTGGGGGGGTCTCCTACAATGAGCAGTTCTTC
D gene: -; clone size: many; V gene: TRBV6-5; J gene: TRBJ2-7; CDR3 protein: CASSSRKYEQYF; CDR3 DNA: TGTGCCAGCAGCTCACGAAAATACGAGCAGTACTTC
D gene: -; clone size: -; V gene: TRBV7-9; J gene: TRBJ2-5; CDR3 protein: CASTSAGETQYF; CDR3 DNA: TGTGCCAGCACCTCGGCCGGGGAGACCCAGTACTTC
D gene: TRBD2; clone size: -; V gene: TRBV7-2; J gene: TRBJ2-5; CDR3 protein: CASRGGGRGQETQYF; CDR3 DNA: TGTGCCAGCAGGGGGGGAGGGAGAGGACAAGAGACCCAGTACTTC
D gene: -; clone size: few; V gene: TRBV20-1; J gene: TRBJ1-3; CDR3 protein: CSARAALSGNTIYF; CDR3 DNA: TGCAGTGCTAGGGCCGCGCTCTCTGGAAACACCATATATTTT
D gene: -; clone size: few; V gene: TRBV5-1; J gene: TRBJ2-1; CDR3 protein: CASSFLGSYNEQFF; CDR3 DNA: TGCGCCAGCAGCTTCTTGGGCTCCTACAATGAGCAGTTCTTC
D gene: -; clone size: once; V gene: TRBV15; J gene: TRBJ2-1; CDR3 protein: CATSGVNEQFF; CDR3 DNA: TGTGCCACCAGCGGGGTAAATGAGCAGTTCTTC
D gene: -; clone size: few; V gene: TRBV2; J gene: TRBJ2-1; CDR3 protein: CASSEASLGIF; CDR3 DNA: TGTGCCAGCAGTGAAGCAAGCCTGGGGATCTTC
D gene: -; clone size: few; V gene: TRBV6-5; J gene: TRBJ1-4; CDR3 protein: CASSYRDDEKLFF; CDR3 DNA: TGTGCCAGCAGTTACCGGGACGATGAAAAACTGTTTTTT